A selection of T cell receptor beta chains follows, all from one sample in a study of blood T cell repertoires in COVID-19. The table came from immunoSEQ multiplex PCR; TCRdb's copy has only in-frame clones and leaves some out. The data show 110,000 to 150,000 clones, around 81% seen once. Sequenced material: peripheral blood. These receptors came from a human donor in a cohort sampled during active COVID-19. CDR3s include the opening cysteine and the closing phenylalanine or tryptophan. The order of the fields is J gene, clone size, D gene, V gene, CDR3 DNA, CDR3 protein. A D gene is named only where the DNA matches it firmly. A clone size is listed for some rows: how often the clone was seen (once, few, many), or a class if it is expanded.

TRBJ2-2 once - TRBV7-3 TGTGCCAGCAGCTTACAGGGAGGCGGGATATCTGGCTCGAACACCGGGGAGCTGTTTTTT CASSLQGGGISGSNTGELFF
TRBJ2-2 - - TRBV28 TGTGCCAGCAGTTTAGGCACCGACACCGGGGAGCTGTTTTTT CASSLGTDTGELFF
TRBJ1-5 - - TRBV10-2 TGCGCCAGCAGTGACAGGGGATTGACCCAGCATTTT CASSDRGLTQHF
TRBJ2-1 - - TRBV11-2 TGTGCCAGCAGCCCTACCGGGACAGAGCAGTTCTTC CASSPTGTEQFF
TRBJ2-2 - TRBD1 TRBV6-2/TRBV6-3 TGTGCCAGCAGTTACCCAGGACAGGGATTCGGGACCGGGGAGCTGTTTTTT CASSYPGQGFGTGELFF
TRBJ2-5 - - TRBV5-1 TGCGCCAGCAGCTTGCAGGGTAACCAAGAGACCCAGTACTTC CASSLQGNQETQYF
TRBJ2-7 - - TRBV30 TGTGCCTGGAGTGTTCCAGGGAACAGGAACGAGCAGTACTTC CAWSVPGNRNEQYF
TRBJ2-5 - - TRBV5-4 TGTGCCAGCAGCTTGGCAGGGCCAACAGAGACCCAGTACTTC CASSLAGPTETQYF
TRBJ2-1 - - TRBV11-3 TGTGCCAGCAGCCAGGGCTACAATGAGCAGTTCTTC CASSQGYNEQFF
TRBJ2-1 - TRBD2 TRBV19 TGTGCCAGTAGTATCAGAGCGGGACCTAGAGGGATCTCCTACAATGAGCAGTTCTTC CASSIRAGPRGISYNEQFF
TRBJ1-3 once - TRBV18 TGTGCCAGCTCACCACTGGTAGACAACGGCTCTGGAAACACCATATATTTT CASSPLVDNGSGNTIYF
TRBJ2-5 - TRBD1 TRBV5-6 TGTGCCAGCAGCTGGAACCTACAGGGGCCATCCGAGACCCAGTACTTC CASSWNLQGPSETQYF
TRBJ2-7 - TRBD2 TRBV9 TGTGCCAGCAGCGCTAGCATAGCGGGCGAGCAGTACTTC CASSASIAGEQYF
TRBJ1-5 once - TRBV7-9 TGTGCCAGCAGCTTAGGGGAGCACGGCCGCAATCAGCCCCAGCATTTT CASSLGEHGRNQPQHF
TRBJ2-1 - TRBD2 TRBV11-1 TGTGCCAGCAGCTTTAAGGGACTAGCGCCTTACAATGAGCAGTTCTTC CASSFKGLAPYNEQFF
TRBJ2-7 - TRBD2 TRBV6-6 TGTGCCAGCAGTTACTCTACGGGAGGGCCCTACGAGCAGTACTTC CASSYSTGGPYEQYF
TRBJ2-3 - - TRBV9 TGTGCCAGCAGCTTCCGACAGGGCACAGATACGCAGTATTTT CASSFRQGTDTQYF
TRBJ2-7 - - TRBV28 TGTGCCAGCGGAGGAGGGGAGGCCTACGAGCAGTACTTC CASGGGEAYEQYF
TRBJ2-3 - TRBD2 TRBV27 TGTGCCAGCACTGGTACTAGCGGGAGCCCCGATACGCAGTATTTT CASTGTSGSPDTQYF
TRBJ2-1 - - TRBV19 TGTGCCAGTAGTATATGGGGTGTAAGGACAGATTACAATGAGCAGTTCTTC CASSIWGVRTDYNEQFF
TRBJ2-3 - - TRBV29-1 TGCAGCGTTGGCCAGGGAGGTTTCACAGATACGCAGTATTTT CSVGQGGFTDTQYF
TRBJ2-7 - TRBD2 TRBV3-1/TRBV3-2 TGTGCCAGCAGCCAAGGATATCTAGCGGGAGTAGGCGAGCAGTACTTC CASSQGYLAGVGEQYF
TRBJ1-2 - TRBD1 TRBV29-1 TGCAGCGTTGAAGATGGGTCGACAGGGGTACCCTATGGCTACACCTTC CSVEDGSTGVPYGYTF
TRBJ2-5 - TRBD2 TRBV11-1 TGTGCCAGCAGCCACGGGACTAGCGGGAGGGAGACCCAGTACTTC CASSHGTSGRETQYF
TRBJ1-1 once TRBD1 TRBV3-1/TRBV3-2 TGTGCCAGCAGCCTGACAGGGGCGGGCACTGAAGCTTTCTTT CASSLTGAGTEAFF
TRBJ2-7 - TRBD2 TRBV3-1/TRBV3-2 TGTGCCAGCAGCCAAGGGTATTGGGTCGGGAGGCCAGACTACGAGCAGTACTTC CASSQGYWVGRPDYEQYF
TRBJ2-7 - - TRBV5-1 TGCGCCAGCAGCTTGGGAGGGTCTAGCTCCTACGAGCAGTACTTC CASSLGGSSSYEQYF
TRBJ2-5 - TRBD2 TRBV2 TGTGCCAGCAGCGAGACTAGCGGGAGTGGAGAGACCCAGTACTTC CASSETSGSGETQYF
TRBJ2-5 - TRBD1 TRBV7-3 TGTGCCAGCAGCCAAACCGGACAGGAAGAGACCCAGTACTTC CASSQTGQEETQYF
TRBJ2-7 - TRBD2 TRBV2 TGTGCCAGCAGTCCGGGACCCATCCAGACTAGCGGGTTCTCCTACGAGCAGTACTTC CASSPGPIQTSGFSYEQYF
TRBJ1-6 - - TRBV10-3 TGTGCCATCAGTGAGTCAACAGGGAATTCACCCCTCCACTTT CAISESTGNSPLHF
TRBJ1-3 once TRBD1 TRBV11-1 TGTGCCAGCAGCTTCACAGGGGACTCTGGAAACACCATATATTTT CASSFTGDSGNTIYF
TRBJ2-2 - - TRBV6-6 TGTGCCAGCAGGGGCAGGGTAGACACCGGGGAGCTGTTTTTT CASRGRVDTGELFF
TRBJ2-7 - TRBD2 TRBV10-3 TGTGCCATCAGTGAGGCCAGGCTGGGGACTAGCGGGAGTTACGAGCAGTACTTC CAISEARLGTSGSYEQYF
TRBJ1-2 - TRBD1 TRBV28 TGTGCCAGCAGTTTAATCCTCAGGGGGAAGGACTATGGCTACACCTTC CASSLILRGKDYGYTF
TRBJ1-1 - - TRBV12-3/TRBV12-4 TGTGCCAGCAGTTTAGAGCCAACTGAAGCTTTCTTT CASSLEPTEAFF
TRBJ1-1 - TRBD1 TRBV10-3 TGTGCCATCAGTGAAGGGACAGGAATGAACACTGAAGCTTTCTTT CAISEGTGMNTEAFF
TRBJ2-7 - TRBD1 TRBV15 TGTGCCACCGCCCGGGACAGGGTCGTCCACGAGCAGTACTTC CATARDRVVHEQYF
TRBJ1-2 - - TRBV12-3/TRBV12-4 TGTGCCAGCTCCCCCCGGGACTATGGCTACACCTTC CASSPRDYGYTF
TRBJ1-1 - TRBD1 TRBV30 TGTGCCTGGACCGTGGCAGGGGGCACTGAAGCTTTCTTT CAWTVAGGTEAFF
TRBJ2-1 - TRBD2 TRBV5-1 TGCGCCAGCAGCTTGGTGTTAGCGGGGGACAATGAGCAGTTCTTC CASSLVLAGDNEQFF
TRBJ1-5 - - TRBV20-1 TGCAGTGCTAGTACAGCCGGCTATAGCAATCAGCCCCAGCATTTT CSASTAGYSNQPQHF
TRBJ2-3 - TRBD1 TRBV5-1 TGCGCCAGCAGCATGGACAGGGACAGTCCTAGCACAGATACGCAGTATTTT CASSMDRDSPSTDTQYF
TRBJ1-1 - - TRBV18 TGTGCCAGCTCACCTTCGAGAGAGTTCGTGAACACTGAAGCTTTCTTT CASSPSREFVNTEAFF
TRBJ1-5 many - TRBV19 TGTGCCAGTAGTTGGCAGTACAATCAGCCCCAGCATTTT CASSWQYNQPQHF
TRBJ2-5 - TRBD1 TRBV5-6 TGTGCCAGCAGCTTCGGGACAGGGGGCGAAGAGACCCAGTACTTC CASSFGTGGEETQYF